This record concerns one TCR beta chain sequence. Its antigen is not known. Carried by the TCR beta cDNA libraries were unique molecular identifiers. TCRdb called the PCR reads again in MiXCR, with one record for every CDR3 protein. There are hundreds of thousands of distinct CDR3 sequences in the sample; approximately 60% occur only once, and about 11% lies in the top ten. The junction had 8 bases not matched to a gene; V was cut back by 1 base and J by 7 bases. The CDR3 totals 17 residues. Looked up from germline, CDR1 is MNHNY and CDR2 is SVGAGI (reference sequence). This specimen belongs to a study of post-analysis software for immune sequencing data. Across the whole study: The disease courses covered relapsing-remitting, secondary progressive and progressive-relapsing multiple sclerosis.

Study-wide points: The study found TRBV5-6, TRBV5-1 and TRBV20-1 among a handful of TRBV segments more frequent in patients than controls. A significant reduction in normalized Chao1 diversity was observed in multiple sclerosis patients versus controls. Under F measure analysis, samples from one preparation batch co-clustered strongly.

J is TRBJ2-1 and V is TRBV6-6; 12 positions agree with TRBD2. The origin of this receptor is a girl aged 2-9 years with multiple sclerosis. Sequences were obtained from blood. As DNA, the CDR3 is TGTGCCAGCAGTTACTTACCACTAGCGGGAGGAGGTAATGAGCAGTTCTTC. Its translation: CASSYLPLAGGGNEQFF.